This T cell receptor (beta chain) was captured by sequencing in a study of T cell responses to AZD1222 COVID-19 vaccine (dated by TCRdb to about 2021). Notes on the research overall: Because spike-specific TCR depth and breadth did not differ between the two schedules, AZD1222 recipients who got a second dose at roughly 4 weeks were pooled with those who got a second dose at roughly 12 weeks. TCR sequencing was performed for 233 trial participants, of whom approximately 200 were given two doses of AZD1222 and around 25 were given two doses of MenACWY control vaccine. Trial participants were enrolled by age into 18-55, 56-69 and 70-plus year subgroups, with approximately 150, 30 and 60 TCR-sequenced participants respectively.

General conclusions and limits of the study: In the small 56-69-year group, the increase in depth fell short of significance, most likely because of low power. Only 5 to 7 AZD1222 recipients were SARS-CoV-2 seropositive at baseline, limiting conclusions about previously exposed vaccinees. The whole spike protein was spanned by vaccine-associated CD4 TCRs, and dominant responses were seen in regions 160-218 and 743-854. Because no day 14 peak-response samples were available, repertoires were characterized only after the peak T cell response. Nearly half of unique spike-specific TCRs reportedly recognized epitopes outside regions mutated in the B.1.351 and B.1.1.7 variants. Most participants were white British and females outnumbered males, and the authors suggested that clonal diversity may have been underestimated. Spike-specific TCR breadth and depth rose significantly after two AZD1222 doses compared with day 0 and with MenACWY recipients.

V and J lose 4 bases and 9 bases, and a span of 19 bases separates them. The CDR3 goes from the cysteine to the phenylalanine over 14 residues. Only CDR3 DNA is held: 42 bases, read in frame from base 1. From a lookup of the germline V gene, CDR1 and CDR2 are SQVTM and ANQGSEA. The CDR3 regions of human TCRbeta chains were subjected to immunosequencing. The source study handled its data this way. Repertoire TCRs were matched against a reference library of SARS-CoV-2-specific TCRs generated with the MIRA antigen-specificity platform. Breadth was defined as the fraction of unique TCRs that were SARS-CoV-2-associated. Depth was defined as the fraction of total T cells that were SARS-CoV-2-associated. Using the MIRA data, every spike-specific TCR was mapped to the spike region that the TCR reacted to and assigned to either a CD4 or a CD8 class. Log10-transformed breadth and depth values were compared by one-way ANOVA with Sidak's multiple comparisons tests. TCRdb obtained this table from immuneACCESS and retained in-frame rearrangements with V and J assigned. These tables miss some clones; where compared with another copy, unresolved V genes account for less than half of the shortfall, and the remainder is unexplained. V and J calls and clone size come straight from that table; D and trimming were deduced from the DNA. The sample table holds roughly 120,000 clones, of which about 91% were seen once. Approximately 9.6% of the sample belongs to the ten largest clones.

The intended sense of this specimen's time point label: baseline before first vaccination. Vaccinee samples came from UK trials COV001 and COV002, including a single-blind randomized controlled phase 2/3 trial of AZD1222 (ChAdOx1 nCoV-19) in healthy adults. For TCRbeta chain sequencing, PBMC samples were collected from trial participants at day 0 and at day 28 after the second dose. About this clone itself: What antigen it recognizes has not been identified. Per-base qualities were not stored, and no clone one base away is much larger.

The receptor's source is an adult in good health. The sequences come from peripheral blood, collected on day 0 of AZD1222 vaccination. The sequence is built from TRBV29-1 and TRBJ2-1; the D gene is possibly TRBD2, with 6 bases matching. The CDR3 protein sequence reads: CSVVGAGSLGEQFF. The sequenced DNA is TGCAGCGTTGTCGGGGCGGGATCCCTCGGTGAGCAGTTCTTC.